Listed here are 16 T cell receptor beta chains from one sample, sequenced in a study of long-term antiretroviral therapy in people with HIV. Version v3.0 of the immunoSEQ assay ran at survey level. Only in-frame clones appear in the TCRdb table, and some are missing; sequencing was by immunoSEQ multiplex PCR. The sample yields more than 25,000 clones, 85% to 90% seen once. This specimen was unsorted PBMCs, taken 3.2 years before starting antiretroviral therapy. Receptors were obtained from a man aged 50 to 59 with HIV.

This rearrangement joins TRBV5-1 to TRBJ2-7; TRBD2 might be the D (5 bases). The germline CDR1 and CDR2 sequences are SGHRS and YFSETQ. CDR3 length equals 15 residues. Trimming cost V 0 bases and J 3 bases, with 13 bases left between them. The CDR3: CASSLAGGSLYEQYF. The CDR3 coding sequence is TGCGCCAGCAGCTTGGCCGGCGGGTCTCTCTACGAGCAGTACTTC.

The chain joins TRBV10-3 to TRBJ1-2; D might be TRBD1 (5 bases). Trimming stripped 11 bases from V and 8 bases from J, with 15 bases between. This CDR3 is built from 11 residues. Per the germline V gene, CDR1 is ENHRY and CDR2 is SYGVKD. CDR3 amino acids: CAHGQGDGYTF. DNA of the CDR3: TGTGCCCATGGTCAAGGGGACGGCTACACCTTC.

The chain is built from TRBV15 and TRBJ1-2, with 8 bases identical to TRBD1. The trim removed 2 bases at V and 4 bases at J, leaving 9 bases unmatched. There are 16 residues in the CDR3. Germline V CDR1 and CDR2: LNHNV, YYDKDF (reference sequence). This chain's CDR3 is CATSRPDRVGTYGYTF. CDR3 nucleotide sequence: TGTGCCACCAGCAGACCGGACAGGGTGGGGACCTATGGCTACACCTTC.

The V call is TRBV28, the J call TRBJ1-6, with TRBD1 matching 7 bases. The germline V gene encodes CDR1 MDHEN and CDR2 SYDVKM. The CDR3 spans 14 residues. Trimming took 6 bases from V and 8 from J; bases not matched to a gene: 7. CDR3 nucleotide sequence: TGTGCCAGCAGCACGACAGGGTTCGATTCACCCCTCCACTTT. The encoded protein is CASSTTGFDSPLHF.

The chain couples TRBV7-2 to TRBJ1-6; TRBD1 aligns across 8 bases. CDR3 size: 16 residues. The V gene's germline CDR1 is SGHTA and CDR2 FQGNSA. After removal of 10 bases from V and 3 bases from J, the junction contained 11 bases not matched to a gene. The CDR3 spells CATKVQGAGYNSPLHF. In DNA form, the CDR3 reads TGTGCCACCAAAGTTCAGGGGGCTGGCTATAATTCACCCCTCCACTTT.

The chain combines TRBV29-1 with TRBJ2-3; 7 positions match TRBD2. The CDR3 is 13 residues long. The V segment lost 6 bases and the J segment 4 bases; nucleotides outside the gene matches: 7. CDR1 is SQVTM, CDR2 ANQGSEA, per germline. This chain's CDR3 is CSVGRSWADTQYF. The CDR3 bases are TGCAGCGTCGGGAGGTCTTGGGCAGATACGCAGTATTTT.

This clone was observed once. As DNA, the CDR3 is TGTGCCAGCAGTATAAAGGGGAGGTCGCGCAATCAGCCCCAGCATTTT. It translates to CASSIKGRSRNQPQHF. V gene TRBV27 combines with J gene TRBJ1-5, with D possibly being TRBD1 (5 bases). The germline V gene has CDR1 MNHEY and CDR2 SMNVEV (reference sequence). The CDR3 has 16 residues. V shed 5 bases and J shed 2 bases, with 16 bases lying between them.

This chain joins TRBV19 and TRBJ2-7, with D uncertain. V was shortened by 2 bases and J by 2 bases, with 7 bases between the two germline ends. Germline V gene sequence: CDR1 LNHDA, CDR2 SQIVND (reference sequence). The CDR3 extends over 13 amino acids. CDR3 in DNA: TGTGCCAGTAGTATACTACAAACCTACGAGCAGTACTTC. It specifies CASSILQTYEQYF.

The V gene is TRBV5-6, the J gene TRBJ2-7; TRBD1 aligns across 7 bases. This CDR3 contains 16 residues. The germline V gene has CDR1 SGHDT and CDR2 YYEEEE. With V trimmed by 0 bases and J by 2 bases, 8 bases remained unmatched. CDR3 residues: CASSLAGQRRAYEQYF. The CDR3 bases are TGTGCCAGCAGCTTGGCGGGACAGCGCAGGGCCTACGAGCAGTACTTC.

This chain links TRBV19 with TRBJ1-1; D not resolved. This CDR3 region has 13 residues. The V gene lost 5 bases and the J gene lost 1 base, with 8 bases spanning the gap. The germline gives CDR1 LNHDA, CDR2 SQIVND (reference sequence). The CDR3 loop reads CASSLNQNTEAFF. In DNA, the CDR3 is TGTGCCAGTAGTCTTAATCAGAACACTGAAGCTTTCTTT.

This chain connects TRBV18 to TRBJ1-2; D perhaps matches TRBD1 (5 bases). V lost 2 bases to trimming and J lost 8 bases, with 18 bases between them. Germline CDR1 reads KGHSH; CDR2 reads LQKENI. CDR3 size: 15 residues. The CDR3 DNA follows: TGTGCCAGCTCACCATTAAGGGCAGCAGGGCACGGCTACACCTTC. It yields the protein CASSPLRAAGHGYTF. The full variable domain, with the rest looked up from reference TRBV18 and TRBJ1-2, is NAGVMQNPRHLVRRRGQEARLRCSPMKGHSHVYWYRQLPEEGLKFMVYLQKENIIDESGMPKERFSAEFPKEGPSILRIQQVVRGDSAAYFCASSPLRAAGHGYTFGSGTRLTVV.

The chain recombines TRBV7-2 with TRBJ2-7; D is unclear. The ends were cut back, 0 bases at V and 6 bases at J, with 9 bases in the middle. Germline CDR1 is SGHTA and CDR2 is FQGNSA. The CDR3 consists of 13 residues. CDR3 sequence (DNA): TGTGCCAGCAGCTTAGCGTTAAGAGGCGAGCAGTACTTC. Its translation: CASSLALRGEQYF.

This chain connects TRBV28 to TRBJ2-5, with 10 positions matching TRBD1. The CDR3 covers 15 residues. The germline CDR1 and CDR2 sequences are MDHEN and SYDVKM. J gave up 0 bases and V 2 bases, and 0 bases lay outside the gene matches. The CDR3 is CASSLGTGDQETQYF. The CDR3 DNA reads as TGTGCCAGCAGTTTAGGGACAGGGGACCAAGAGACCCAGTACTTC.

This chain connects TRBV5-1 to TRBJ2-7; tentative D call: TRBD1 (5 bases). V was cut by 4 bases and J by 3 bases, with 17 bases left in between. Germline V gene lookup returns CDR1 SGHRS and CDR2 YFSETQ. This CDR3 region has 15 residues. The CDR3 bases are TGCGCCAGCAGCCCGGCCCCTGGACAAAACTACGAGCAGTACTTC. This gives the protein CASSPAPGQNYEQYF.

The chain recombines TRBV7-9 with TRBJ1-2, with a possible D match to TRBD1 (6 bases). This CDR3 spans 19 amino acids. Per germline, CDR1 SEHNR and CDR2 FQNEAQ (reference sequence). Trimming shortened V by 4 bases and J by 1 base, and 25 bases separated the two germline ends. The CDR3 DNA is TGTGCCAGCAGCTCCGCCCGACACTCCTGGGGGGCCGGTAACTATGGCTACACCTTC. Its protein is CASSSARHSWGAGNYGYTF. Using reference TRBV7-9 and TRBJ1-2 for the parts outside the CDR3, the full variable domain is DTGVSQNPRHKITKRGQNVTFRCDPISEHNRLYWYRQTLGQGPEFLTYFQNEAQLEKSRLLSDRFSAERPKGSFSTLEIQRTEQGDSAMYLCASSSARHSWGAGNYGYTFGSGTRLTVV.

The J gene is TRBJ1-5, the V gene TRBV5-1; D gene unclear. CDR1 and CDR2 (germline): SGHRS, YFSETQ. The CDR3 extends over 13 amino acids. Trimming cost V 2 bases and J 5 bases, with 8 bases left between them. The CDR3 sequence: CASSFNGDQPQHF. The CDR3 DNA follows: TGCGCCAGCAGCTTTAACGGGGATCAGCCCCAGCATTTT. The full variable domain, completed using reference TRBV5-1 and TRBJ1-5, is KAGVTQTPRYLIKTRGQQVTLSCSPISGHRSVSWYQQTPGQGLQFLFEYFSETQRNKGNFPGRFSGRQFSNSRSEMNVSTLELGDSALYLCASSFNGDQPQHFGDGTRLSIL.